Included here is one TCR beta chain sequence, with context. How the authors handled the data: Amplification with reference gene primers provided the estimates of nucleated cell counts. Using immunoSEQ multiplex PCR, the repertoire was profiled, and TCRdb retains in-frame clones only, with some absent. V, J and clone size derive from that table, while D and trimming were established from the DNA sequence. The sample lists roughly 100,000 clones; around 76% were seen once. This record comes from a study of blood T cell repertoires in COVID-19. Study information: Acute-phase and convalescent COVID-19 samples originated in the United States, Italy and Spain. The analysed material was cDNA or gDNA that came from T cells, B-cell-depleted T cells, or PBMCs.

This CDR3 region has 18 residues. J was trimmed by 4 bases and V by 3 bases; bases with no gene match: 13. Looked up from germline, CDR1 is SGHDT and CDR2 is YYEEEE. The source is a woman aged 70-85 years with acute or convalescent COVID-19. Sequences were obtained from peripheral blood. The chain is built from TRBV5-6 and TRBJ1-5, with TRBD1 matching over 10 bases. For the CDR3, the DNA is TGTGCCAGCAGCTCGGCCCCTAGGACAGGGGGACGGAATCAGCCCCAGCATTTT. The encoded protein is CASSSAPRTGGRNQPQHF.